This T cell receptor (beta chain) was captured in a study of regulatory and conventional T cells in RAG deficiency. The sorted conventional CD4+ T cells were CD25-low and CD127-high, with genomic DNA sequenced. Some clones are missing from TCRdb's copy, which holds only in-frame ones; the method was immunoSEQ multiplex PCR. The sample shows roughly 35,000 clones, roughly three quarters of them seen only once. Findings and limits, study-wide: Omenn patients showed >85% Treg-Tconv overlap and shorter CDR3 lengths.

A word on this clone: Its target is unknown.

Germline CDR1 is SGHNT and CDR2 is YYREEE (reference sequence). The V and J ends lost 8 bases and 9 bases respectively, with 15 bases between them. The CDR3 consists of 12 residues. These data also featured in a second study, about regulatory T cells. This second study notes: The PCR used 52 TRBV and 13 TRBJ primers.

The receptor comes from a human donor in good health. The specimen was CD4+ effector T cells sorted from blood. The chain uses TRBV5-4 and TRBJ2-1; possibly TRBD2 for D (5 bases). The CDR3 loop reads CASLSGLGEQFF. The CDR3 nucleotides are TGTGCCAGTCTGAGCGGTCTAGGTGAGCAGTTCTTC. The whole variable domain, remainder taken from reference TRBV5-4 and TRBJ2-1, is ETGVTQSPTHLIKTRGQQVTLRCSSQSGHNTVSWYQQALGQGPQFIFQYYREEENGRGNFPPRFSGLQFPNYSSELNVNALELDDSALYLCASLSGLGEQFFGPGTRLTVL.